The 3 T cell receptor beta chains listed next were all sequenced from one sample in a study of beta chain features in type 1 diabetes. The study reverse transcribed the entire isolated RNA, so it sequenced expressed TCRB transcripts. Profiled with immunoSEQ multiplex PCR; TCRdb holds only in-frame clones, not every one. The profile shows more than 350,000 clones, around 10% of them singletons. Material for sequencing was naive CD4+ T cells from blood. All receptors derive from a young woman in good health.

The chain uses TRBV7-9 and TRBJ1-1; a weak D match, TRBD1 (5 bases). V lost 8 bases, J lost 4 bases, and 11 bases lay in between. The germline V gene encodes CDR1 SEHNR and CDR2 FQNEAQ (reference sequence). The CDR3 runs 12 residues. CDR3 in amino acids: CASWRQGTEAFF. The CDR3 DNA reads TGTGCCAGCTGGAGGCAGGGCACTGAAGCTTTCTTT.

V gene TRBV5-1 combines with J gene TRBJ1-1, with 9 bases fitting TRBD1. The CDR3 consists of 15 residues. The junction had 10 bases not matched to a gene; V was cut back by 4 bases and J by 6 bases. The V gene's germline CDR1 is SGHRS and CDR2 YFSETQ. This CDR3 is CASSPQLQGAAEAFF. The CDR3 DNA reads TGCGCCAGCAGCCCTCAACTACAGGGGGCGGCTGAAGCTTTCTTT. Together with reference TRBV5-1 and TRBJ1-1, the CDR3 gives the full variable domain: KAGVTQTPRYLIKTRGQQVTLSCSPISGHRSVSWYQQTPGQGLQFLFEYFSETQRNKGNFPGRFSGRQFSNSRSEMNVSTLELGDSALYLCASSPQLQGAAEAFFGQGTRLTVV.

This clone was counted a few times. V usage is TRBV9 and J usage is TRBJ2-3; 12 positions agree with TRBD2. This CDR3 is 17 amino acids long. The germline V gene has CDR1 SGDLS and CDR2 YYNGEE. J was trimmed by 4 bases and V by 0 bases; bases with no gene match: 6. DNA for the CDR3: TGTGCCAGCAGCGTAGGACTAGCGGGAGTGAATGCAGATACGCAGTATTTT. This encodes CASSVGLAGVNADTQYF.